This T cell receptor beta chain was captured by sequencing in a study of T cell responses to AZD1222 COVID-19 vaccine. Germline assignment: CDR1 MNHNY and CDR2 SVGAGI (reference sequence). This CDR3 region has 20 residues. The ends lost 5 bases at V and 2 bases at J; junction bases unmatched: 16. Findings and limits, study-wide: Nearly half of the spike-specific TCRs reportedly recognize variant regions that carry no mutations. Repertoire samples came only from after the peak T cell response. Spike-specific TCR breadth and depth both grew after two AZD1222 doses. Researchers report vaccine-associated CD4 TCRs spanning spike, with dominance at 160-218 and 743-854.

Of note for this clone: The antigen is not known.

The protocol was immunoSEQ multiplex PCR, while the TCRdb copy is restricted to in-frame clones and leaves out a portion. The sample includes over 130,000 clones, around 91% of them seen just once. The material was peripheral blood, obtained on day 0 of AZD1222 vaccination. This sequence originates from an adult in good health. This sequence joins TRBV6-6 and TRBJ2-3, with TRBD2 matching 13 bases. CDR3 loop: CASSRRRRTSGRGPTDTQYF. The CDR3 region has the DNA TGTGCCAGCAGTCGGAGGAGGCGAACTAGCGGGAGGGGCCCCACAGATACGCAGTATTTT.